These 26 T cell receptor beta chains came from one sample sequenced in a study of identical twins (dated by TCRdb to 2016 to 2018). Library preparation employed 5' RACE. Sequencing was performed on an Illumina HiSeq 2000. Starting from the raw public reads, TCRdb applied fastp trimming at Q25, assembled clones with MiXCR and retained in-frame beta chains. For every CDR3 protein sequence, its rows merge into one entry that carries the most common genes and DNA. The sample contains 510,000 or so distinct CDR3 sequences, roughly 15% of them found a single time. Around 0.4% of the sample goes to the ten largest clones. The same sample was also used in a study of yellow fever vaccine responses in identical twins.

Sequenced input: CD4+ T cells sorted from blood. The receptors come from a woman aged 18-29 years in good health.

This chain connects TRBV5-1 to TRBJ2-7, with D uncertain. The CDR3 consists of 16 residues. The germline gives CDR1 SGHRS, CDR2 YFSETQ. Trimming took 4 bases from V and 3 from J, leaving 20 bases between them. As DNA, the CDR3 is TGCGCCAGCAGCAAAAGGTGGCCCTTGAGTGGCTACGAGCAGTACTTC. It yields the protein CASSKRWPLSGYEQYF.

This clonotype came up a few times. V usage is TRBV5-5 and J usage is TRBJ2-7; 8 bases agree with TRBD2. Germline V lookup: CDR1 SGHKS, CDR2 YYEKEE (reference sequence). The CDR3 runs 17 residues. The junction had 10 bases not matched to a gene; V was cut back by 0 bases and J by 2 bases. CDR3 sequence (DNA): TGTGCCAGCAGCTTGGGTTTAAGCGGGAGATGGGCCTACGAGCAGTACTTC. This encodes CASSLGLSGRWAYEQYF.

This clonotype turned up a few times. This rearrangement joins TRBV20-1 to TRBJ2-7; D may match TRBD1 or TRBD2 (5 bases each). Per germline, CDR1 DFQATT and CDR2 SNEGSKA (reference sequence). Trimming stripped 6 bases from V and 3 bases from J, with 15 bases between. The CDR3 extends over 13 amino acids. This CDR3 reads CSATPGTNYEQYV. The CDR3 nucleotides read TGCAGTGCAACCCCCGGGACGAACTACGAGCAGTACGTC.

A few counts support this clonotype. This rearrangement joins TRBV3-1 to TRBJ2-5, with 11 bases lining up with TRBD2. CDR1 is LGHDT and CDR2 is YNNKEL in the germline V gene (reference sequence). Trimming took 3 bases from V and 8 from J; bases not matched to a gene: 17. The CDR3 consists of 18 residues. In DNA, the CDR3 is TGTGCCAGCAGCCATGCCGTCACTAGCGGGGGTACCTCGAAAACCCAGTACTTC. It yields the protein CASSHAVTSGGTSKTQYF.

The rearrangement uses TRBV24-1 and TRBJ2-6; D not certain. The CDR3 is 13 amino acids. V gave up 9 bases and J gave up 1 base, with 6 bases separating them. CDR1 KGHDR and CDR2 SFDVKD come from the germline V gene. The CDR3 sequence: CATAASGANVLTF. CDR3 coding DNA: TGTGCCACCGCGGCTTCTGGGGCCAACGTCCTGACTTTC.

This clonotype showed up just a few times. The rearrangement joins TRBV24-1 to TRBJ2-3, with 11 bases that match TRBD2. This CDR3 contains 13 residues. The germline gives CDR1 KGHDR, CDR2 SFDVKD. V dropped 7 bases and J dropped 8; count of bases not matched to a gene: 4. CDR3 residues: CATSLAGGVTQYF. CDR3 coding DNA: TGTGCCACCAGCCTAGCGGGAGGAGTTACGCAGTATTTT.

The V gene is TRBV5-4, the J gene TRBJ2-5, with 7 bases lining up with TRBD2. With 1 base clipped from V and 2 bases from J, the junction kept 5 bases outside the gene matches. CDR1 SGHNT and CDR2 YYREEE come from the germline V gene (reference sequence). The CDR3 extends over 15 amino acids. CDR3 protein: CASSLSRGGQETQYF. The CDR3 DNA sequence: TGTGCCAGCAGCTTGAGTCGGGGAGGGCAAGAGACCCAGTACTTC.

This clonotype has a single count. The J gene is TRBJ2-5, the V gene TRBV4-1, with 9 bases identical to TRBD1. The trim removed 1 base at V and 5 bases at J, leaving 5 bases unmatched. The CDR3 runs to 15 residues. CDR1 and CDR2 from the germline V gene are MGHRA and YSYEKL. Here the CDR3 reads CASSQGTGAFETQYF. The DNA for the CDR3 is TGCGCCAGCAGCCAAGGGACAGGGGCTTTTGAGACCCAGTACTTC.

This clonotype was observed a few times. V is TRBV9 and J is TRBJ2-2; the D gene is possibly TRBD1 (5 bases). V lost 4 bases and J 8 bases, leaving 15 bases between the germline ends. Looked up from germline, CDR1 is SGDLS and CDR2 is YYNGEE. There are 14 residues in the CDR3. CDR3 protein: CASSSQGEIGELFF. CDR3 DNA: TGTGCCAGCAGCTCCCAAGGGGAAATAGGGGAGCTGTTTTTT.

This clonotype was observed a handful of times. This sequence joins TRBV7-9 and TRBJ2-2; TRBD2 is a possible D gene (5 bases). Germline values: CDR1 SEHNR, CDR2 FQNEAQ (reference sequence). The CDR3 runs to 14 residues. The V end lost 3 bases, the J end lost 3 bases, and 8 bases lay between the germline ends. The CDR3 DNA sequence: TGTGCCAGCAGCTTTACGGGATACACCGGGGAGCTGTTTTTT. This codes for CASSFTGYTGELFF.

This clonotype was recorded a few times. The chain joins TRBV28 to TRBJ2-1; 7 positions agree with TRBD1. The CDR3 runs to 15 residues. In germline, CDR1 is MDHEN, CDR2 SYDVKM. V trimming: 6 bases; J trimming: 4 bases; junction bases outside the gene matches: 9. CDR3 DNA sequence: TGTGCCAGCAGAGACCAGGGGGTTGGTTACAATGAGCAGTTCTTC. It codes for CASRDQGVGYNEQFF.

This clonotype came up many times. The V gene is TRBV2, the J gene TRBJ2-2; D gene unclear. Trimming stripped 6 bases from V and 5 bases from J, with 10 bases between. The CDR3 is 13 residues long. The germline gives CDR1 SNHLY, CDR2 FYNNEI. CDR3 sequence: CASRGQGTGELFF. The DNA of the CDR3 is TGTGCCAGCAGAGGTCAAGGAACCGGGGAGCTGTTTTTT.

The CDR3 DNA reads as TGTGCCAGCAGCCCGGAAGCGGGGACCGGTGAGCAGTTCTTC. Encoded protein: CASSPEAGTGEQFF. This chain links TRBV4-2 with TRBJ2-1, with 7 bases that match TRBD2. The V gene's germline CDR1 is LGHNA and CDR2 YNFKEQ. Trimming at V came to 4 bases and at J to 9 bases, leaving 9 bases not matched to a gene. CDR3 size: 14 residues.

The chain links TRBV20-1 to TRBJ2-7; the match to TRBD2 covers 9 bases. CDR3 length equals 16 residues. V lost 3 bases, J lost 2 bases, and 11 bases stayed unmatched. Germline lookup yields CDR1 DFQATT and CDR2 SNEGSKA (reference sequence). The CDR3 DNA is TGCAGTGCTAGCCGGAAAGTAGCGGGGGATACCTACGAGCAGTACGTC. This sequence encodes CSASRKVAGDTYEQYV.

This clonotype came up many times. The chain combines TRBV5-1 with TRBJ2-3; D ambiguous. Germline V gene data show CDR1 as SGHRS and CDR2 as YFSETQ. Trimming removed 0 bases at V and 0 bases at J, with 8 bases between. CDR3 length equals 15 residues. The CDR3 DNA reads TGCGCCAGCAGCTTGGCCCTCGGGAGCACAGATACGCAGTATTTT. Translated: CASSLALGSTDTQYF.

The V call is TRBV3-1, the J call TRBJ2-7; TRBD1 matches at 8 bases. Germline CDR1 is LGHDT and CDR2 is YNNKEL (reference sequence). This CDR3 has 16 amino acids. With V trimmed by 2 bases and J by 4 bases, 10 bases remained unmatched. The CDR3 DNA reads TGTGCCAGCAGCCAAAGAGGACAGGGTCGAGGGTACGAGCAGTACGTC. Translating gives CASSQRGQGRGYEQYV.

This clonotype was seen at least ten times. The chain has TRBV4-2 and TRBJ1-1; 8 nucleotides agree with TRBD1. Germline loops: CDR1 LGHNA, CDR2 YNFKEQ. The CDR3 consists of 15 residues. Trimming cost V 4 bases and J 7 bases; bases outside gene matches: 11. CDR3 in amino acids: CASSRGGGTGSEAFF. The CDR3, as DNA: TGTGCCAGCAGCCGAGGGGGGGGGACAGGTAGTGAAGCTTTCTTT.

The chain employs TRBV10-3 and TRBJ2-3; the match to TRBD2 covers 8 bases. Germline assignment: CDR1 ENHRY and CDR2 SYGVKD. The ends lost 5 bases at V and 1 base at J; junction bases unmatched: 2. The CDR3 runs to 14 residues. In DNA form, the CDR3 reads TGTGCCATCAGTCCAGCGGGGGGCACAGATACGCAGTATTTT. It is translated as CAISPAGGTDTQYF.

This clonotype turned up a few times. At one of its ends the junction is not consistent with the germline gene, which may arise from a read error. The genes are TRBV5-1 and TRBJ2-3; 9 nucleotides align to TRBD1. This CDR3 spans 12 amino acids. Per germline, CDR1 SGHRS and CDR2 YFSETQ. The CDR3 spells CASSLGDRVFLF. DNA for the CDR3: TGCGCCAGCAGCTTGGGGGACAGGGTCTTCCTTTTT.

Ten or more counts support this clonotype. This sequence joins TRBV7-9 and TRBJ2-2; 9 nucleotides align to TRBD1. The germline CDR1 and CDR2 sequences are SEHNR and FQNEAQ (reference sequence). The CDR3 totals 15 residues. V dropped 5 bases and J dropped 2; count of bases not matched to a gene: 3. In DNA form, the CDR3 reads TGTGCCAGCAGCCCGGGACAGGGTAACACCGGGGAGCTGTTTTTT. This encodes CASSPGQGNTGELFF.

This clonotype was observed many times. This sequence joins TRBV12-3 or TRBV12-4 and TRBJ2-2; D remains ambiguous. Trimming took 2 bases from V and 6 from J, leaving 4 bases between them. The CDR3 loop spans 12 amino acids. The CDR3 DNA reads TGTGCCAGCAGTTTAAGGGCCGGGGAGCTGTTTTTT. Translated: CASSLRAGELFF.

Only a few counts were recorded for this clonotype. This chain uses TRBV2 with TRBJ2-7, with 9 bases aligning to TRBD1. This CDR3 comprises 15 residues. Germline-derived CDR1 and CDR2 are SNHLY and FYNNEI. The V segment lost 3 bases and the J segment 2 bases; nucleotides outside the gene matches: 5. The CDR3 is CASSDPGQGTYEQYF. DNA for the CDR3: TGTGCCAGCAGTGACCCTGGACAGGGGACCTACGAGCAGTACTTC.

This clonotype was counted only a few times. The chain links TRBV12-3 or TRBV12-4 to TRBJ2-1; 8 bases match TRBD2. The V segment lost 3 bases and the J segment 10 bases; nucleotides outside the gene matches: 2. This CDR3 is built from 12 residues. For the CDR3, the DNA is TGTGCCAGCAGTTTTATAGCGGGGGAGCAGTTCTTC. Its translation is CASSFIAGEQFF.

As to this clonotype: A much larger clone lies one base from this, so it may be a read error. The V call is TRBV5-1, the J call TRBJ2-7; possibly TRBD1 for D (6 bases). Germline CDR1 and CDR2: SGHRS and YFSETQ. CDR3 size: 14 residues. In DNA, the CDR3 is TGCGCCAACAGCACCCGACAGGCCAGCTACGAGCAGTACTTC. Translation: CANSTRQASYEQYF.

This clonotype was observed many times. The chain employs TRBV15 and TRBJ1-1, with no clear D. The V end lost 11 bases, the J end lost 0 bases, and 10 bases lay between the germline ends. From germline, CDR1 is LNHNV and CDR2 YYDKDF (reference sequence). CDR3 length equals 12 residues. The CDR3 DNA reads as TGTGCCGCCCGACAAGTGAACACTGAAGCTTTCTTT. This translates into CAARQVNTEAFF.

V and J are TRBV18 and TRBJ1-1; D not resolved. The germline gives CDR1 KGHSH, CDR2 LQKENI. The V end lost 1 base, the J end lost 0 bases, and 9 bases lay between the germline ends. The CDR3 has 15 residues. For the CDR3, the DNA is TGTGCCAGCTCACCACAGGAGATAATGAACACTGAAGCTTTCTTT. This codes for CASSPQEIMNTEAFF.